This T cell receptor beta chain was identified in a study of T cell responses to AZD1222 COVID-19 vaccine. Libraries were prepared by immunoSEQ multiplex PCR; TCRdb keeps only in-frame clonotypes and omits some of them. The sample holds 73,000 or so clones; around 88% are singletons and the top ten take 15% to 20%. Note on this clone: Its antigen is undetermined.

Study results and limitations: Donors were mostly white British, more females; clonal diversity possibly underestimated.

This CDR3 spans 16 amino acids. The source is an adult in good health. The material was peripheral blood, obtained on day 0 of AZD1222 vaccination. This chain joins TRBV21-1 and TRBJ1-5; whether TRBD1, the table's D call, matches the DNA was not checked. TRBV21-1 is given as a pseudogene. The CDR3: CASSKTQQGPDQPQHF. In DNA, the CDR3 is TGTGCCAGCAGCAAAACCCAACAGGGGCCCGATCAGCCCCAGCATTTT.